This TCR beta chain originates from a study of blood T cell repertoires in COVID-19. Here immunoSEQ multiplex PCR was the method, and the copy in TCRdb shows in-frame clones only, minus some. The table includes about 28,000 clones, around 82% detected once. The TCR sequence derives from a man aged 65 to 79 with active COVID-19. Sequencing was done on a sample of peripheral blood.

CDR3 in amino acids: CATSRDWVHRGVGQNIQYF. DNA of the CDR3: TGTGCCACCAGCAGAGATTGGGTCCACAGGGGTGTAGGACAAAACATTCAGTACTTC. The rearrangement uses TRBV15 and TRBJ2-4, with 7 positions matching TRBD1. The CDR3 runs to 19 residues. Unmatched junction bases numbered 16, after V lost 0 bases and J lost 5 bases. The germline V gene encodes CDR1 LNHNV and CDR2 YYDKDF (reference sequence).